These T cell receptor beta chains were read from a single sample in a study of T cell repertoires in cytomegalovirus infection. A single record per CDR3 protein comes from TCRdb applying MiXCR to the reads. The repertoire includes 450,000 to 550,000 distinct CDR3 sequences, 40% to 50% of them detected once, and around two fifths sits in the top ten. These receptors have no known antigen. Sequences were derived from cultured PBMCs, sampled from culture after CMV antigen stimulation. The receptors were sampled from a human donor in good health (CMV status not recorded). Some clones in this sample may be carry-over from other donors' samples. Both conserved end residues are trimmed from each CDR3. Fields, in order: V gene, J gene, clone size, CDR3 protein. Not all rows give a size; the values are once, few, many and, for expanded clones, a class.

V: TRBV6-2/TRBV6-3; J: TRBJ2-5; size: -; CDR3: ASSYSMDREWETQY
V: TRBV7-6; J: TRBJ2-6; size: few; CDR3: ASSLGRLAGGLTDSGANVLT
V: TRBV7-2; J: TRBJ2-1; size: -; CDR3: ASSLVRGRNEQF
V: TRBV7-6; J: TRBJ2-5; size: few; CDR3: ASSFRSDTGGPETQY
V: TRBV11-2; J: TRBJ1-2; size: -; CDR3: ASSPTATGYGYT
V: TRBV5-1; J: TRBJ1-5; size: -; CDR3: ASSWAPNQPQH
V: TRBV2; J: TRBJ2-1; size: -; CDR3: ASRRESYNEQF
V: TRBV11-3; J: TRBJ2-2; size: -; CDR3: ASSLERAANTGELF
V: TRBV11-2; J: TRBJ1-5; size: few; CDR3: ASSFTAGGHQPQH
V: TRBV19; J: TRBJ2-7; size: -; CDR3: ASSIIKGAFYEQY
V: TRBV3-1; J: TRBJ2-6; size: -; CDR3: ASSPRGTSGGGANVLT
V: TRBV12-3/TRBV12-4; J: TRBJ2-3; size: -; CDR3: ASSLGWDGGTDTQY
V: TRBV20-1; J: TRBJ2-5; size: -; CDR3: SARGGTAQETQY
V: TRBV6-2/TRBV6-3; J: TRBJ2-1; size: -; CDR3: ATSRGYNEQF
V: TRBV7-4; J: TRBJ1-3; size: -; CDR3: ASSWRGGAGNTIY
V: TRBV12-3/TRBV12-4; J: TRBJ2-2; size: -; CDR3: ASRDLQVTGELF
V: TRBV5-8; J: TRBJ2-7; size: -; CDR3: ASSLRRRVHYEQY
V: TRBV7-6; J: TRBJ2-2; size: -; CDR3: ASSFRPRAGNPGELF
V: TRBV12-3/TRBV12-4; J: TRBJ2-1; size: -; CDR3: ASRGLAAAPHNEQF
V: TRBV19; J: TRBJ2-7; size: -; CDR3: ASSDFLTYEQY